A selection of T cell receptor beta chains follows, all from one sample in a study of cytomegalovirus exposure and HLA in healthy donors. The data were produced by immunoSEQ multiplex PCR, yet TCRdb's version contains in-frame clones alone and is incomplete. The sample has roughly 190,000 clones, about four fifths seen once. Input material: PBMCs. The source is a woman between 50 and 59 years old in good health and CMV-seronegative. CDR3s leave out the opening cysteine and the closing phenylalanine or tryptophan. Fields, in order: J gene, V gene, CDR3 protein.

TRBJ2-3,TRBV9,ASSVVAGAGTDTQY
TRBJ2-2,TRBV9,ASSDRHPSVGTGELF
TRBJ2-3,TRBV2,ASTPRDRPSDTQY
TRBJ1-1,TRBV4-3,ASSQGLTGSTEAF
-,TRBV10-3,AISPLRDNSYEQY
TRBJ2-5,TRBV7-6,ASSQPDTPWETQY
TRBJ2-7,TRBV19,ASSNRGLAGGYEQY
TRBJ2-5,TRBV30,AWSSTEDYQETQY
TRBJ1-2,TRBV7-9,SSSIQANYGYT
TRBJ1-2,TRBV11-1,ASSSGQVEGYT
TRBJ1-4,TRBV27,ASGHGVEKLF
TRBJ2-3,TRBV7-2,ASSLRPLRADTQY
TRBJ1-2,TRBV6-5,ASGEPGQGYGYT
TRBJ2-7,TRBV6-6,ASSYPSGEQY
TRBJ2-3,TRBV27,ASSLPSGRVTDTQY
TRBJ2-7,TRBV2,ASSGTGDAYEQY
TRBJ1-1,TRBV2,ASSRTGRMNTEAF
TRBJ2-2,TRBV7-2,ASNSGGTGELF
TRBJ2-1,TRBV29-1,SVRRFAGGVDEQF
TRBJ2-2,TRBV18,ASSPLETTNTGELF
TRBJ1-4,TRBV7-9,ASSLKGGLNEKLF
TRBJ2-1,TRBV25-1,ASSASGMISYNEQF
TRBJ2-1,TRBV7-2,ASSPTGQGYNEQF
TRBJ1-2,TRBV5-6,ASSLAGGGYT
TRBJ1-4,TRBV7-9,ASSPGRANEKLF
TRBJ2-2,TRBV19,ASSGPAGVSGELF
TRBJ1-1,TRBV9,ASSVSIFDTEAF
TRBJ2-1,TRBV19,ASSIPQGLGVNEQF
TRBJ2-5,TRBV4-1,ASSQDTYRTETQY
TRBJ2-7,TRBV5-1,ASSGGIYEQY
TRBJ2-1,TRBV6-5,ASSLAGGPNEQF
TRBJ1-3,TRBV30,AWSALAGGNTIY
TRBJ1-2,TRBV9,ASSVDEGTPYGYT
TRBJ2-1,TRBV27,ASRTSGRNNEQF
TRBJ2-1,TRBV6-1,ASSEVKTSGYNEQF
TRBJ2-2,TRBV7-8,ASSPGTGGGPGELF
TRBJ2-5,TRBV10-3,AISTTSGMTETQY
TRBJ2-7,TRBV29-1,SVGDRDYEQY
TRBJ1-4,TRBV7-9,ASSLAVGATNEKLF
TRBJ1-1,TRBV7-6,ASSLVAVWGQGALNTEAF